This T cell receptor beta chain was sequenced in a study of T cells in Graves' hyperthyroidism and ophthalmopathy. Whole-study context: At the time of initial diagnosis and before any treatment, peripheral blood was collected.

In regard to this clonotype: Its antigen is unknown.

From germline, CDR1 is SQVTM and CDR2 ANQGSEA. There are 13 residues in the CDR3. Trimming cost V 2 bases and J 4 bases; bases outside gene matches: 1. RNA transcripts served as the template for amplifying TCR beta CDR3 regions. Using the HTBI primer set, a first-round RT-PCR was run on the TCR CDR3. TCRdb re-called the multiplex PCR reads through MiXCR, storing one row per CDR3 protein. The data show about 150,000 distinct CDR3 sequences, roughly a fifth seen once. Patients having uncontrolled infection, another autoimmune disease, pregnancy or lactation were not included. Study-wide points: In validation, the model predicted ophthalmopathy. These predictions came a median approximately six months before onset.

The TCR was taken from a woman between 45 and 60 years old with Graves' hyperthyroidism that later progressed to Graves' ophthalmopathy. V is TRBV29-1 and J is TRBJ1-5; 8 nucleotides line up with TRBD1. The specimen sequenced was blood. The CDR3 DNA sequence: TGCAGCGTTGAACAGGGGGCGAATCAGCCCCAGCATTTT. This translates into CSVEQGANQPQHF. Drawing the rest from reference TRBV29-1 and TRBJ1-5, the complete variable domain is SAVISQKPSRDICQRGTSLTIQCQVDSQVTMMFWYRQQPGQSLTLIATANQGSEATYESGFVIDKFPISRPNLTFSTLTVSNMSPEDSSIYLCSVEQGANQPQHFGDGTRLSIL.